This T cell receptor beta chain stems from a study of CD8+CD57+ T cells in acquired aplastic anemia. Genomic DNA constituted the template upon which TCR beta VDJ and CDR3 profiling was performed. MiXCR, run by TCRdb on the reads, gives a single entry per CDR3 protein. The sample has roughly 50,000 distinct CDR3 sequences; about 78% are singletons. Trimming removed 6 bases from V and 7 bases from J; junction bases left unmatched: 7. The CDR3 contains 13 residues. The germline gives CDR1 SQVTM, CDR2 ANQGSEA. The chain uses TRBV29-1 and TRBJ1-1; TRBD1 matches 11 bases. Sequenced sample: sorted CD4+, CD8+, or CD8+CD57+ T cells (not recorded which) from PBMCs. The TCR originated in a human donor in good health, serving as a control. The CDR3 is CSVRDRGNGEAFF. CDR3 nucleotides: TGCAGCGTAAGGGACAGGGGGAACGGTGAAGCTTTCTTT.